The rows below give T cell receptor beta chains drawn from one sample of a study of blood T cells in healthy people across ages. Using its own MiXCR run on the 5' RACE reads, TCRdb lists one record per CDR3 protein. The sample has around 1,500,000 distinct CDR3 sequences, about 30% seen once; the top ten hold 7.7%. Sequenced: blood. The receptors come from a woman in her 30s in good health. The CDR3 runs from the conserved cysteine through the conserved F or W. A D gene is named only where the DNA matches it firmly. Not all rows give a size; the values are once, few, many and, for expanded clones, a class.

v_gene: TRBV6-1
abundance: .
d_gene: TRBD1
j_gene: TRBJ1-2
CDR3nt: TGTGCCAGCAGTGAAGCGGACAGGGTTCTCTATGGCTACACCTTC
CDR3aa: CASSEADRVLYGYTF

v_gene: TRBV12-3/TRBV12-4
abundance: many
d_gene: .
j_gene: TRBJ2-5
CDR3nt: TGTGCCAGCAGTTGGTCCGACAGCCAAGAGACCCAGTACTTC
CDR3aa: CASSWSDSQETQYF

v_gene: TRBV3-1
abundance: many
d_gene: .
j_gene: TRBJ2-7
CDR3nt: TGTGCCAGCAGCCCTACAGGGAAATCCTCCTACGAGCAGTACTTC
CDR3aa: CASSPTGKSSYEQYF

v_gene: TRBV29-1
abundance: many
d_gene: .
j_gene: TRBJ2-3
CDR3nt: TGCAGCGCAGCCGGCCCAGATACGCAGTATTTT
CDR3aa: CSAAGPDTQYF

v_gene: TRBV7-2
abundance: .
d_gene: .
j_gene: TRBJ2-5
CDR3nt: TGTGCCGGCAGCACAACCCCTACGGAGACCCAGTACTTC
CDR3aa: CAGSTTPTETQYF

v_gene: TRBV7-2
abundance: .
d_gene: .
j_gene: TRBJ2-4
CDR3nt: TGTGCCAGCTTTTCAGGAAGGGCCGGTTGGTACTTC
CDR3aa: CASFSGRAGWYF

v_gene: TRBV20-1
abundance: few
d_gene: .
j_gene: TRBJ2-5
CDR3nt: TGCAGTGCCCCCGGGTCCTACAAGCAGTACTTC
CDR3aa: CSAPGSYKQYF

v_gene: TRBV10-2
abundance: .
d_gene: TRBD2
j_gene: TRBJ2-3
CDR3nt: TGCTCCAGCCATAGCGGGAGAGGTAGAACAGATACGCAGTATTTT
CDR3aa: CSSHSGRGRTDTQYF

v_gene: TRBV20-1
abundance: .
d_gene: TRBD2
j_gene: TRBJ2-7
CDR3nt: TGCAGTGCTTCCGCACCCAGCGGGAGGGCCCGGGGCGAGCAGTACTTC
CDR3aa: CSASAPSGRARGEQYF

v_gene: TRBV7-6
abundance: .
d_gene: .
j_gene: TRBJ2-7
CDR3nt: TGTGCCAGCAGCTTAGGAACGAGGGGCGCGGGCGAGCAGTACTTC
CDR3aa: CASSLGTRGAGEQYF

v_gene: TRBV18
abundance: many
d_gene: .
j_gene: TRBJ2-7
CDR3nt: TGTGCCAGCTCACCCCGGGACGGGGGTTACGAGCAGTACTTC
CDR3aa: CASSPRDGGYEQYF

v_gene: TRBV20-1
abundance: many
d_gene: .
j_gene: TRBJ1-2
CDR3nt: TGCAGTGCTAGAGGGACCGATGGCTACACCTTC
CDR3aa: CSARGTDGYTF

v_gene: TRBV6-6
abundance: few
d_gene: .
j_gene: TRBJ1-6
CDR3nt: TGTGCCGCCCGGCCAGGGAGCGACCCCTCCTATAATTCACCCCTCCACTTT
CDR3aa: CAARPGSDPSYNSPLHF

v_gene: TRBV7-2
abundance: .
d_gene: .
j_gene: TRBJ2-5
CDR3nt: TGTGCCAGCAGCTCCGACTACTGGGAGACCCAGTACTTC
CDR3aa: CASSSDYWETQYF

v_gene: TRBV10-2
abundance: few
d_gene: .
j_gene: TRBJ1-2
CDR3nt: TGCGCCAGCAGTGAGTCGAATGGGTTAGGCTACACCTTC
CDR3aa: CASSESNGLGYTF

v_gene: TRBV3-1
abundance: many
d_gene: .
j_gene: TRBJ2-1
CDR3nt: TGTGCCAGCAGCCAAGCCACCTCCTACAATGAGCAGTTCTTC
CDR3aa: CASSQATSYNEQFF

v_gene: TRBV20-1
abundance: many
d_gene: TRBD2
j_gene: TRBJ2-7
CDR3nt: TGCAGTGCTAGCGGGACTAGCGGGATAGGCGAGCAGTACTTC
CDR3aa: CSASGTSGIGEQYF

v_gene: TRBV7-2
abundance: .
d_gene: .
j_gene: TRBJ1-4
CDR3nt: TGTGCCAGCAGCTTAGTGGGGACGGGAAATGAAAAACTGTTTTTT
CDR3aa: CASSLVGTGNEKLFF

v_gene: TRBV5-1
abundance: .
d_gene: .
j_gene: TRBJ2-5
CDR3nt: TGCGCCAGCAGCCGCTGGACGCAAGAGACCCAGTACTTC
CDR3aa: CASSRWTQETQYF

v_gene: TRBV3-1
abundance: few
d_gene: .
j_gene: TRBJ1-1
CDR3nt: TGTGCCAGCAGCCAAGGACTTAGTGAAGCTTTCTTT
CDR3aa: CASSQGLSEAFF

v_gene: TRBV2
abundance: once
d_gene: .
j_gene: TRBJ2-7
CDR3nt: TGTGCCAGCAGTGATGGTTTAGGGGTCTTCTACGAGCAGTACTTC
CDR3aa: CASSDGLGVFYEQYF

v_gene: TRBV14
abundance: many
d_gene: TRBD1
j_gene: TRBJ2-7
CDR3nt: TGTGCCAGCAGCCAAGTCTCGGGACAGGGCGCCTACGAGCAGTACTTC
CDR3aa: CASSQVSGQGAYEQYF

v_gene: TRBV28
abundance: once
d_gene: .
j_gene: TRBJ2-1
CDR3nt: TGTGCCAGCAGCCCCCTCGGACAGGAGGGTGAAGAGCAGTTCTTC
CDR3aa: CASSPLGQEGEEQFF

v_gene: TRBV12-3/TRBV12-4
abundance: .
d_gene: TRBD1
j_gene: TRBJ2-2
CDR3nt: TGTGCCAGCACCCAGGGGGCCGGGGAGCTGTTTTTT
CDR3aa: CASTQGAGELFF

v_gene: TRBV12-3/TRBV12-4
abundance: .
d_gene: .
j_gene: TRBJ2-3
CDR3nt: TGTGCCAGCACCCGGACAGATACGCAGTATTTT
CDR3aa: CASTRTDTQYF

v_gene: TRBV5-1
abundance: few
d_gene: TRBD2
j_gene: TRBJ2-3
CDR3nt: TGCGCCAGCAGCTTGATCAGCGGGGGGTCCACAGATACGCAGTATTTT
CDR3aa: CASSLISGGSTDTQYF

v_gene: TRBV10-1
abundance: .
d_gene: TRBD1
j_gene: TRBJ2-1
CDR3nt: TGCGCCAGCAGTAAGTCCAGACAGGGGGCCTACAATGAGCAGTTCTTC
CDR3aa: CASSKSRQGAYNEQFF

v_gene: TRBV20-1
abundance: .
d_gene: TRBD2
j_gene: TRBJ2-7
CDR3nt: TGCAGTGCTAGAGCCTTCGGGGGGATCGACAATGAGCAGTACTTC
CDR3aa: CSARAFGGIDNEQYF